This TCR beta chain was captured in a study of PD-1 blockade in classical Hodgkin lymphoma. Points from the study as a whole: At baseline, newly diagnosed patients reportedly showed less TCR diversity than healthy donors. Nivolumab starters within 1 year of ASCT were excluded. The CD4+ diversity rise by C4D1 was clearest in complete responders. Differences between repertoires have undefined causes, possibly disease activity or prior therapy.

A remark on this clone: Its antigen is as yet unknown.

Documented time point: cycle 4 day 1 (C4D1), after 5 to 7 weeks of nivolumab. All trial patients relapsed after autologous stem cell transplantation. The CDR3 totals 15 residues. The junction had 13 bases not matched to a gene; V was cut back by 5 bases and J by 6 bases. CDR1 and CDR2 from the germline V gene are SEHNR and FQNEAQ (reference sequence). Repertoires were generated with immunoSEQ multiplex PCR, while TCRdb's copy carries only in-frame clones and drops some. The repertoire holds around 46,000 clones, almost 90% seen once, with over 11% in the top ten. The rearrangement uses TRBV7-9 and TRBJ2-7, with TRBD2 matching 7 bases. The TCR comes from a human donor with classical Hodgkin lymphoma. This sample comprised peripheral blood mononuclear cells (PBMCs), obtained before the fourth cycle of nivolumab. In DNA form, the CDR3 reads TGTGCCAGCAGCGCCGGGACTAAAGCAAATGGCGAGCAGTACTTC. Residues: CASSAGTKANGEQYF.